This entry is about one T cell receptor beta chain. Its cognate antigen is unknown. The data were obtained in a study of T-cell memory formation after mild COVID-19. The CDR3 totals 15 residues. Germline-derived CDR1 and CDR2 are LGHNA and YSLEER. With 0 bases removed from V and 8 bases from J, the gap between germline ends came to 14 bases. Study-wide results and caveats: The CD4+ clones that contracted clustered mainly within CM and EM, and the CD8+ clones concentrated in EMRA. Clones shrinking from day 15 to 85 showed even CD4/CD8 mixes; later expanders tilted CD4+.

TCRdb passed the 5' RACE reads through MiXCR, listing each CDR3 protein once. The sample has around 300,000 distinct CDR3 sequences; 10% to 15% are singletons. The TCR sequence derives from a man between 18 and 29 years old who had mild COVID-19 (a few samples of this study predate the infection). Cell type and time point are not known. The gene calls are TRBV4-3 and TRBJ2-1; maybe TRBD2 (5 bases). Source material: PBMCs or a T cell subset sorted from them (not recorded which). The CDR3 DNA sequence: TGCGCCAGCAGCCAAGAGATCGGCCTGAGGGATGAGCAGTTCTTC. It translates to CASSQEIGLRDEQFF.